This T cell receptor beta chain came from a study of cytomegalovirus exposure and HLA in healthy donors. Study context: It was reported in a later analysis that the same platform had been used for the roughly 130 validation repertoires as for the roughly 710 first-cohort repertoires.

With respect to this clone: Its specificity is not known.

Germline trimming cut 5 bases from V and 2 bases from J; bases unmatched to any gene: 3. The CDR3 has 15 amino acids. Per the germline V gene, CDR1 is SQVTM and CDR2 is ANQGSEA. Libraries were prepared by immunoSEQ multiplex PCR; TCRdb keeps only in-frame clonotypes and omits some of them. The sample comprises 150,000 to 200,000 clones, roughly 84% of which are singletons, and roughly 10% rests with the top ten. Notes on the study in general: Cytomegalovirus association was assigned to around 150 TCR beta chains. First-cohort TCR clusters tended to co-occur in the roughly 130 validation repertoires, a later analysis found. Most TCR sequences were rare, but some public TCRs occurred in many donors.

The sample taken for sequencing was PBMCs. The chain uses TRBV29-1 and TRBJ2-7; TRBD2 matches 16 bases. The receptor was isolated from a young man in good health and CMV-seropositive. Here the CDR3 reads CSVSGTSGGAYEQYF. The CDR3 nucleotides read TGCAGCGTTTCCGGGACTAGCGGGGGGGCCTACGAGCAGTACTTC.